This TCR beta chain was sequenced during a study of T-cell reconstitution after alpha-beta-depleted transplantation in children. The CDR3 totals 13 residues. CDR1 LNHNV and CDR2 YYDKDF come from the germline V gene (reference sequence). Trimming removed 5 bases from V and 4 bases from J, with 9 bases in between. The TCRbeta library incorporated unique molecular identifiers. TCRdb reanalysed the PCR reads using MiXCR and keeps one entry per CDR3 protein. There are 550,000 to 600,000 distinct CDR3 sequences in the sample; roughly 23% occur only once, and around 14% lies in the top ten. Study observations and caveats: T-cell counts and diversity at one year following transplant were attributed mainly to newly produced T cells. About two months after transplant, alpha-beta T cells reportedly came from several hundred expanded graft clones. The high TCRbeta diversity at day 60 in some patients came from surviving recipient T cells and thymic progenitors.

This clonotype was detected ten times or more. Its target is not known. The receptor was derived from a boy under two years old who had a stem cell transplant for acute myeloid leukemia, so the T cells may come from the graft donor. Here the sequenced sample was PBMCs, mostly from graft donor cells, taken 360 days after TCRalphabeta/CD19-depleted stem cell transplant. V and J are TRBV15 and TRBJ1-5, with D perhaps TRBD1 (6 bases). The CDR3 is CATSSGANQPQHF. The CDR3 bases are TGTGCCACCAGCTCAGGGGCAAATCAGCCCCAGCATTTT.